This TCR beta chain was recovered during a study of T-cell reconstitution after alpha-beta-depleted transplantation in children. Library preparation (for TCRbeta) was performed with unique molecular identifiers. MiXCR, applied by TCRdb to the PCR reads, yields one record per CDR3 protein. The table shows roughly 590,000 distinct CDR3 sequences, with roughly 15% occurring only once. The V end lost 5 bases, the J end lost 4 bases, and 15 bases lay between the germline ends. The CDR3 runs to 15 residues. V usage is TRBV12-3 or TRBV12-4 and J usage is TRBJ1-3, with D possibly being TRBD1 (5 bases). Source: PBMCs from the stem cell graft donor, taken from the stem cell graft. The clonotype comes from a human donor who donated a stem cell graft to a child with acute myeloid leukemia. The DNA for the CDR3 is TGTGCCAGCAGTCTCCGAGGGGCCGGAGGAAACACCATATATTTT. Translation: CASSLRGAGGNTIYF.